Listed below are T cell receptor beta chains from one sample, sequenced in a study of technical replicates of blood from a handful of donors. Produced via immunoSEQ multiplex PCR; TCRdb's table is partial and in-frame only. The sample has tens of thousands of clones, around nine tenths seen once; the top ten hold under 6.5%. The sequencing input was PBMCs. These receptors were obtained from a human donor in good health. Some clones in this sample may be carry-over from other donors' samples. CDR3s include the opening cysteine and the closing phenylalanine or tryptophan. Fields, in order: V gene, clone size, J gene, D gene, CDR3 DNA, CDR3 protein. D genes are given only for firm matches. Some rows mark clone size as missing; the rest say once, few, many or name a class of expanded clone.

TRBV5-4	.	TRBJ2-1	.	TGTGCCAGCAGCTACGCGACTGTATTCACCTACAATGAGCAGTTCTTC	CASSYATVFTYNEQFF
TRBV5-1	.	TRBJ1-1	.	TGCGCCAGCAGCCCGGGGTTCGGGGAAGGAATCACTGAAGCTTTCTTT	CASSPGFGEGITEAFF
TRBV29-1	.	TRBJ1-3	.	TGCAGCCCCCGCAGCGGTTACTCTGGAAACACCATATATTTT	CSPRSGYSGNTIYF
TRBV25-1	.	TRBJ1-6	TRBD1	TGTGCCAGCAGAGGGGACAGGGCCCACTATAATTCACCCCTCCACTTT	CASRGDRAHYNSPLHF
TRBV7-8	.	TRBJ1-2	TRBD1	TGTGCCAGCAGCTTGGACAGGGAGGATTACACCTTC	CASSLDREDYTF
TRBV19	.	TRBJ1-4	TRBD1	TGTGCCAGTAGTCGAGACAGGGAGATTGAAAAACTGTTTTTT	CASSRDREIEKLFF
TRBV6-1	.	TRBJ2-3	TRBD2	TGTGCCAGCAGTGAATATAGCGGGGGGAGCACAGATACGCAGTATTTT	CASSEYSGGSTDTQYF
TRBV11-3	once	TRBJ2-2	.	TGTGCCAGCAGCTCACGAGAGCGGGCCGGGGAGCTGTTTTTT	CASSSRERAGELFF
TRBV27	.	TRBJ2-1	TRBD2	TGTGCCAGCAGTGACATAGCGGGGTACTACAATGAGCAGTTCTTC	CASSDIAGYYNEQFF
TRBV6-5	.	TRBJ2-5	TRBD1	TGTGCCAGCAGTTCCCCCCCCGGGACAGGACAAGAGACCCAGTACTTC	CASSSPPGTGQETQYF
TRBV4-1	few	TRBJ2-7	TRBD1	TGCGCCAGCAGCCAAGACCCCGGGACAGATTACGAGCAGTACTTC	CASSQDPGTDYEQYF
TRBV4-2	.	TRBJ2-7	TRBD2	TGTGCCAGCAGCCAAGATTTAGCGGGGAACTCCTACGAGCAGTACTTC	CASSQDLAGNSYEQYF
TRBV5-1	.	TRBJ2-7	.	TGCGCCAGCAGCTTTTACAGGAGCGGGTCCTACGAGCAGTACTTC	CASSFYRSGSYEQYF
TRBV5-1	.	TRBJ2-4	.	TGCGCCAGCAGCGCAATAGGGGGATTCCAAAACATTCAGTACTTC	CASSAIGGFQNIQYF
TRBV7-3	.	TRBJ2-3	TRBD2	TGTGCCAGCAGCTTTCTCGGGACTAGCGGGCCTAGCACAGATACGCAGTATTTT	CASSFLGTSGPSTDTQYF
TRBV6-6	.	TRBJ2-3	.	TGTGCCAGCAGTGTAGGGCGGGGTGTGGGGTATTTT	CASSVGRGVGYF
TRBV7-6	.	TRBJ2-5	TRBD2	TGTGCCAGCAGCTTAGGGGTAGGGACTAGCGGTGAGACCCAGTACTTC	CASSLGVGTSGETQYF
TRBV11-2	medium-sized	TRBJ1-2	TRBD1	TGTGCCAGCAGCTTAGTAGACAGGGATAGGCATGGCTACACCTTC	CASSLVDRDRHGYTF
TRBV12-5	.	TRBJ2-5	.	TGTGCTAGTGCCGCCAGTCGAGGGAAAGAGACCCAGTACTTC	CASAASRGKETQYF
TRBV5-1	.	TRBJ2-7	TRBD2	TGCGCCAGCAGCTTGGGCCTAGCGGGAGACGAGCAGTACTTC	CASSLGLAGDEQYF
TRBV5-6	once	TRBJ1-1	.	TGTGCCAGCAGCCACTGGTATTGGGGGGGGAACACTGAAGCTTTCTTT	CASSHWYWGGNTEAFF
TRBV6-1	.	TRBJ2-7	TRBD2	TGTGCCAGCAGTGAGGGGCTAGCGGACACCTACGAGCAGTACTTC	CASSEGLADTYEQYF
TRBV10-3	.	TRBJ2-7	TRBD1	TGTGCCACCGAGGGACAGGGGGCGCGGGACGAGCAGTACTTC	CATEGQGARDEQYF
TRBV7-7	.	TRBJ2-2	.	TGTGCCAGCAGCTTCGGGACTGGCGCCGGGGAGCTGTTTTTT	CASSFGTGAGELFF
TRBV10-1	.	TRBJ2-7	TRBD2	TGCGCCCGGCAGGGAGGGGACTTCTACGAGCAGTACTTC	CARQGGDFYEQYF
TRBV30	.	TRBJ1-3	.	TGTGCCTGGAGTGTACAGTTGAACTCTGGAAACACCATATATTTT	CAWSVQLNSGNTIYF